This entry concerns a single T cell receptor (beta chain). The CDR3 runs to 14 residues. Germline V gene lookup returns CDR1 SGHNT and CDR2 YENEEA. V lost 2 bases to trimming and J lost 0 bases, with 6 bases between them. This entry is derived from a study of blood T cell repertoires in COVID-19. In the study overall: T cells, B-cell-depleted T cells, or PBMCs supplied cDNA or gDNA.

Generated by immunoSEQ multiplex PCR, the TCRdb table keeps only in-frame clones and is missing some. The sample lists 85,000 to 120,000 clones, roughly 86% occurring once. The rearrangement joins TRBV11-3 to TRBJ2-3, with D perhaps TRBD1 (6 bases). Sequencing was carried out using peripheral blood. This sequence originates from a man aged 45-60 years with active or convalescent COVID-19. Here the CDR3 reads CASSLQGSTDTQYF. In DNA, the CDR3 is TGTGCCAGCAGCTTACAGGGGAGCACAGATACGCAGTATTTT.